One TCR beta chain is described in this entry. Its antigen is undetermined. The source of the sample is a study of regulatory T cells in long-lasting Graves disease. General study findings and limits: Persistent Graves' patients possessed reduced TCR diversity relative to recently diagnosed ones.

CDR3-region Arm-PCR and iRepertoire HTBI primers produced the TCR beta libraries. TCRdb called the multiplex PCR reads again in MiXCR, with one record for every CDR3 protein. The data contain fewer than 450,000 distinct CDR3 sequences, about 15% of them singletons. After removal of 5 bases from V and 8 bases from J, the junction contained 11 bases not matched to a gene. This CDR3 comprises 14 residues. Germline V gives CDR1 MNHNS, CDR2 SASEGT. The time point was: newly diagnosed GD, antithyroid drugs for less than 3 months. Extracted PBMC RNA gave rise to the TCR library. These data also featured in a second study, about T cells in Graves' hyperthyroidism and ophthalmopathy. In that study: Any patient presenting with uncontrolled infection, other autoimmune disease, pregnancy or lactation was left out. Diagnoses were established using clinical symptoms, serum thyroxine and TRAb, thyroid ultrasound and orbital computed tomography. HTBI primers were employed in a first-round RT-PCR of the TCR CDR3.

The specimen comprised peripheral blood mononuclear cells (PBMCs), sampled at new diagnosis, from a patient treated with antithyroid drugs. The rearrangement uses TRBV6-1 and TRBJ1-2; the match to TRBD1 covers 7 bases. This receptor was obtained from a woman aged 35 to 49 with Graves disease. CDR3: CASSPGTVSEGYTF. The CDR3 bases are TGTGCCAGCAGTCCGGGGACAGTCTCTGAAGGCTACACCTTC.